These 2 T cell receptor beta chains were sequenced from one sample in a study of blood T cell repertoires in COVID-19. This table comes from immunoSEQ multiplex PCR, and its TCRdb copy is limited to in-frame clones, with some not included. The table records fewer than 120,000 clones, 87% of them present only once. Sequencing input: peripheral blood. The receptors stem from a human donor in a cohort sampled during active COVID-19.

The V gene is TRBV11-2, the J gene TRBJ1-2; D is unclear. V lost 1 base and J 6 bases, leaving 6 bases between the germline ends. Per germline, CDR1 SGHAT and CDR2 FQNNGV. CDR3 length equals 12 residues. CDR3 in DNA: TGTGCCAGCAGCTTAGGGCGGGATGGCTACACCTTC. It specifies CASSLGRDGYTF.

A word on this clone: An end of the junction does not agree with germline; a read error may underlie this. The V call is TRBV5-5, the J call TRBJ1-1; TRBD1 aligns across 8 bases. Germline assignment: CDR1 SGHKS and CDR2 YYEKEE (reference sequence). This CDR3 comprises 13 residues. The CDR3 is CASSRTGNAEAFF. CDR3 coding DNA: TGTGCCAGCAGCCGGACAGGGAACGCTGAAGCTTTCTTT.